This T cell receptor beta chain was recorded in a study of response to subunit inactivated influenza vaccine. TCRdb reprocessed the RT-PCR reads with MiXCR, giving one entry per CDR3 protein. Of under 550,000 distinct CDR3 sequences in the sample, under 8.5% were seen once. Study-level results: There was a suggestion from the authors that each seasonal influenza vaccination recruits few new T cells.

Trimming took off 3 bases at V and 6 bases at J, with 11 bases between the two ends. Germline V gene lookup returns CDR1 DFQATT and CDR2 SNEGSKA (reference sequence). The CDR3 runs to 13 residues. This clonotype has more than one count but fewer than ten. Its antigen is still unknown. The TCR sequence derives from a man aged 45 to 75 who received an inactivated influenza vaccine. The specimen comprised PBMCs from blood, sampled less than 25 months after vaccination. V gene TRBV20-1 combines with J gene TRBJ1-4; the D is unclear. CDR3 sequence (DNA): TGCAGTGCTAGTTTCGAAGTTCATGAAAAACTGTTTTTT. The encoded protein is CSASFEVHEKLFF.